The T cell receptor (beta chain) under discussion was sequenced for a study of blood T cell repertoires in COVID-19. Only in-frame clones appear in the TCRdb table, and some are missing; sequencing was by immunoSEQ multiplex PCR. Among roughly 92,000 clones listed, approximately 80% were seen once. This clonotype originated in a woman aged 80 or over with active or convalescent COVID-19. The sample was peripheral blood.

The CDR3 loop reads CASQWYTSAESYEQYF. DNA of the CDR3: TGTGCCAGTCAGTGGTATACTAGCGCCGAATCCTACGAGCAGTACTTC. V is TRBV28 and J is TRBJ2-7; 7 bases align to TRBD2. V lost 9 bases to trimming and J lost 1 base; unmatched junction nucleotides: 15. Germline V CDR1 and CDR2: MDHEN, SYDVKM. The CDR3 consists of 16 residues.